These 20 T cell receptor beta chains originate from one sample sequenced in a study of beta chain features in type 1 diabetes (dated by TCRdb to 2016 to 2019). Libraries were made using the immunoSEQ multiplex PCR assay. The entire isolated RNA was reverse transcribed using the High Capacity cDNA Reverse Transcription Kit, and thus expressed TCRB transcripts were sequenced. TCRdb carries this immuneACCESS record with in-frame sequences only. Its versions omit some clonotypes, under half of them owing to an unresolved V gene in the studies checked, with the rest unexplained. Counted in this sample were around 340,000 clones; 8% of them appeared once. Together, the top ten hold 0.44% of the sample. Sequencing used central memory CD4+ T cells from blood. The origin of the receptors is a woman younger than 30 in good health.

This clone has a handful of counts. CDR3 bases: TGTGCCAGCAGCCCGGAGCGGGGTAGCGGGCCCAGGGCGGATACGCAGTATTTT. It translates to CASSPERGSGPRADTQYF. The rearrangement uses TRBV9 and TRBJ2-3; 7 bases fit TRBD2. This CDR3 has 18 amino acids. Germline CDR1 is SGDLS and CDR2 is YYNGEE. V lost 4 bases to trimming and J lost 6 bases; unmatched junction nucleotides: 20.

The chain couples TRBV6-5 to TRBJ2-2, with D possibly being TRBD1 (6 bases). The CDR3 spans 15 residues. The germline CDR1 and CDR2 sequences are MNHEY and SVGAGI. Trimming took off 5 bases at V and 3 bases at J, with 13 bases between the two ends. CDR3 amino acids: CASSPRQGYTGELFF. As DNA, the CDR3 is TGTGCCAGCAGTCCACGTCAGGGGTACACCGGGGAGCTGTTTTTT.

This clone has just a few counts. V gene TRBV11-2 combines with J gene TRBJ2-2, with a weak D call TRBD1 (6 bases). The germline V gene has CDR1 SGHAT and CDR2 FQNNGV. This CDR3 is built from 16 residues. V was trimmed by 6 bases and J by 1 base, leaving 15 bases between them. The CDR3 DNA is TGTGCCAGCAGAGGGGGAACAGGACAGAACACCGGGGAGCTGTTTTTT. Translating gives CASRGGTGQNTGELFF.

In nucleotides, the CDR3 is TGTGCCAGCTCACCAGGGTTTCGGGACAGAGGCCAAGAGACCCAGTACTTC. Translated, it gives CASSPGFRDRGQETQYF. The chain is built from TRBV18 and TRBJ2-5, with 7 bases that match TRBD1. Per the germline V gene, CDR1 is KGHSH and CDR2 is LQKENI. This CDR3 is built from 17 residues. V gave up 2 bases and J gave up 1 base; unmatched junction bases: 10.

This chain uses TRBV4-2 with TRBJ1-2; D call uncertain. Per germline, CDR1 LGHNA and CDR2 YNFKEQ. V lost 4 bases, J lost 3 bases, and 15 bases lay in between. The CDR3 runs 15 residues. The DNA of the CDR3 is TGTGCCAGCAGCCCCCTCCGAGGGCAACACTATGGCTACACCTTC. Its translation is CASSPLRGQHYGYTF.

In the case of this clone: This CDR3 is also generated by other DNA sequences in the sample. The J gene is TRBJ2-1, the V gene TRBV6-5; D unclear. CDR3 length: 13 amino acids. V lost 0 bases to trimming and J lost 5 bases, with 5 bases between them. Germline loops: CDR1 MNHEY, CDR2 SVGAGI. The CDR3 here is CASSYSGNNEQFF. CDR3 bases: TGTGCCAGCAGTTACTCGGGGAACAATGAGCAGTTCTTC.

This clone was counted between two and nine times. The chain couples TRBV5-1 to TRBJ1-3; D ambiguous. This CDR3 contains 13 residues. Germline CDR1 reads SGHRS; CDR2 reads YFSETQ. V was cut by 4 bases and J by 8 bases, with 13 bases left in between. CDR3 bases: TGCGCCAGCAGCCCGGACGGCTGGGACACCATATATTTT. This translates into CASSPDGWDTIYF.

The V gene is TRBV28, the J gene TRBJ1-5; 9 bases agree with TRBD1. In germline, CDR1 is MDHEN, CDR2 SYDVKM. The V and J ends lost 4 bases and 3 bases, in that order; junction bases with no gene match: 4. The CDR3 covers 15 residues. The CDR3 region has the DNA TGTGCCAGCAGTTACCGGGACAGGGTCAATCAGCCCCAGCATTTT. Translation: CASSYRDRVNQPQHF.

This clone was recorded many times. The chain is built from TRBV7-2 and TRBJ2-1; no definite D call. This CDR3 has 13 residues. V lost 0 bases and J lost 7, with 7 bases in between. Germline CDR1 and CDR2: SGHTA and FQGNSA. As DNA, the CDR3 is TGTGCCAGCAGCTTAGCGCTAGGTAATGAGCAGTTCTTC. This codes for CASSLALGNEQFF.

Many counts were recorded for this clone. V usage is TRBV5-6 and J usage is TRBJ2-1; D is unresolved. Deletions cut 2 bases from V and 0 bases from J, with 18 bases between. The germline V gene encodes CDR1 SGHDT and CDR2 YYEEEE. CDR3 length: 18 residues. In DNA, the CDR3 is TGTGCCAGCAGCTTTGCGGTGGGAACTAAAAGCTCCTACAATGAGCAGTTCTTC. This gives the protein CASSFAVGTKSSYNEQFF.

This chain uses TRBV7-2 with TRBJ2-5, with 10 bases that match TRBD2. From germline, CDR1 is SGHTA and CDR2 FQGNSA. The CDR3 consists of 16 residues. V lost 1 base, J lost 0 bases, and 2 bases stayed unmatched. The CDR3 region is CASSLDSGRHQETQYF. The CDR3 bases are TGTGCCAGCAGCTTAGATAGCGGGAGGCACCAAGAGACCCAGTACTTC.

This clone has more than one count but fewer than ten. The chain joins TRBV9 to TRBJ2-1, with D unresolved. Per the germline V gene, CDR1 is SGDLS and CDR2 is YYNGEE. This CDR3 region has 14 residues. Trimming cost V 5 bases and J 5 bases, with 14 bases left between them. The CDR3 DNA follows: TGTGCCAGCAGTGTGGAAGGTTATAACAATGAGCAGTTCTTC. Translation: CASSVEGYNNEQFF.

This clone was counted between two and nine times. The chain links TRBV27 to TRBJ2-3, with D possibly matching TRBD1 (5 bases). Germline values: CDR1 MNHEY, CDR2 SMNVEV (reference sequence). The CDR3 extends over 16 amino acids. Trimming removed 4 bases at V and 6 bases at J, with 20 bases between. The CDR3, as DNA: TGTGCCAGCAGTTGGGGCAGGTATCCTAGGGCGGATACGCAGTATTTT. It translates to CASSWGRYPRADTQYF.

This clone occurred many times. The chain employs TRBV2 and TRBJ2-7; D unclear. The ends were cut back, 6 bases at V and 3 bases at J, with 12 bases in the middle. Per the germline V gene, CDR1 is SNHLY and CDR2 is FYNNEI. The CDR3 runs to 13 residues. As DNA, the CDR3 is TGTGCCAGCAGCGGTGGGAAAAGCTACGAGCAGTACTTC. Translation: CASSGGKSYEQYF.

The rearrangement joins TRBV2 to TRBJ1-5; 9 bases line up with TRBD1. CDR1 is SNHLY and CDR2 is FYNNEI in the germline V gene. The V and J ends lost 8 bases and 6 bases, in that order; junction bases with no gene match: 11. The CDR3 has 15 residues. For the CDR3, the DNA is TGTGCCAGCGTTGAACAGGGGGCGGGTGGTCAGCCCCAGCATTTT. Protein sequence: CASVEQGAGGQPQHF.

The table lists this clone with a few counts. This chain connects TRBV13 to TRBJ2-7; weak D call: TRBD2 (6 bases). Germline values: CDR1 PRHDT, CDR2 FYEKMQ (reference sequence). The CDR3 totals 15 residues. V shed 5 bases and J shed 3 bases, with 17 bases lying between them. The CDR3 region has the DNA TGTGCCAGCAGCCCCGGAGGGAGCTCTTTCTACGAGCAGTACTTC. Translated: CASSPGGSSFYEQYF.

The chain uses TRBV28 and TRBJ2-5; D tentatively reads TRBD1 or TRBD2 (5 bases each). Germline V CDR1 and CDR2: MDHEN, SYDVKM. V gave up 2 bases and J gave up 4 bases, with 14 bases separating them. This CDR3 region has 15 residues. The CDR3 is CASSLMGPGLETQYF. The CDR3 DNA reads TGTGCCAGCAGTTTAATGGGACCGGGATTAGAGACCCAGTACTTC.

This clone was picked up a small number of times. The genes are TRBV7-2 and TRBJ1-1; D remains unclear. Trimming removed 5 bases from V and 0 bases from J, with 13 bases in between. The CDR3 is 15 residues long. Germline-derived CDR1 and CDR2 are SGHTA and FQGNSA. The CDR3 DNA follows: TGTGCCAGCAGCCGTTCTGGGGTCATGAACACTGAAGCTTTCTTT. Its translation is CASSRSGVMNTEAFF.

This sequence joins TRBV4-3 and TRBJ2-3; D assignment may be TRBD1 or TRBD2 (6 bases each). Germline CDR1 is LGHNA and CDR2 is YSLEER. The CDR3 covers 15 residues. Deletions cut 0 bases from V and 4 bases from J, with 11 bases between. CDR3 amino acids: CASSQDPGAADTQYF. In DNA form, the CDR3 reads TGCGCCAGCAGCCAAGATCCGGGGGCCGCAGATACGCAGTATTTT.

The chain links TRBV6-5 to TRBJ2-3; D gene unclear. Germline-derived CDR1 and CDR2 are MNHEY and SVGAGI. The germline V and J ends were trimmed by 6 bases and 4 bases, with 11 bases remaining between them. CDR3 size: 13 residues. The CDR3 sequence is CASRVMSSDTQYF. The CDR3 coding sequence is TGTGCCAGCAGGGTTATGTCTTCAGATACGCAGTATTTT.